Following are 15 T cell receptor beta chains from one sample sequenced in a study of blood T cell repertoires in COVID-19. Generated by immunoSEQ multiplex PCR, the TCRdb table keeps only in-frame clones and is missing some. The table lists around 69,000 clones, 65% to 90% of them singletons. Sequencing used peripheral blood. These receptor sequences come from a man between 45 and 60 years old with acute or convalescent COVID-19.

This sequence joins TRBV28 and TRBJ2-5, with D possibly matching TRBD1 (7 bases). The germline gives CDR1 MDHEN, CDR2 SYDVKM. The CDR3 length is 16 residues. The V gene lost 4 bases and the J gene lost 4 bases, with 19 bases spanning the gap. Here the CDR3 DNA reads TGTGCCAGCAGTTACTCGACAGGGACTGACGGAGAGACCCAGTACTTC. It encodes CASSYSTGTDGETQYF.

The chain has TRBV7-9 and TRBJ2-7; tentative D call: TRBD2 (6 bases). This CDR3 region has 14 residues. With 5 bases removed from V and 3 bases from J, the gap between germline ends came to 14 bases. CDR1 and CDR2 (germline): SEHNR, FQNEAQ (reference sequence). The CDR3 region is CASSPGRTIYEQYF. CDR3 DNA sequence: TGTGCCAGCAGCCCGGGACGGACTATCTACGAGCAGTACTTC.

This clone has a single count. This CDR3 is CASSLGQGYGYTF. In DNA form, the CDR3 reads TGTGCCAGCAGCTTAGGACAGGGGTATGGCTACACCTTC. The chain carries TRBV7-2 and TRBJ1-2, with 8 bases aligning to TRBD1. With V trimmed by 1 base and J by 5 bases, 0 bases remained unmatched. This CDR3 contains 13 residues. The germline gives CDR1 SGHTA, CDR2 FQGNSA.

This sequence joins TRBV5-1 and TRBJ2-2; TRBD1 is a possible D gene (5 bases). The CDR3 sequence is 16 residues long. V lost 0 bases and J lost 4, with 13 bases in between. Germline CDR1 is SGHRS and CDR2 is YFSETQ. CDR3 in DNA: TGCGCCAGCAGCTTGGATCTGGGGCCGGGCACCGGGGAGCTGTTTTTT. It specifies CASSLDLGPGTGELFF.

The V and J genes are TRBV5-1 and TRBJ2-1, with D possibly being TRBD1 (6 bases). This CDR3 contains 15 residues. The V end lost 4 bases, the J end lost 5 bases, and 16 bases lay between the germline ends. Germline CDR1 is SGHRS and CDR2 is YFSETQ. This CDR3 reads CASSIPRDNNNEQFF. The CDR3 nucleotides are TGCGCCAGCAGCATTCCCCGGGACAACAACAATGAGCAGTTCTTC.

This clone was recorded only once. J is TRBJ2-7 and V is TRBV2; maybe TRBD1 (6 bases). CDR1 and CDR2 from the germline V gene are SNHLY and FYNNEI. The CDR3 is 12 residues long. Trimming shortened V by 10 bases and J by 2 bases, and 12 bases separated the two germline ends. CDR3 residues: CAIATGTYEQYV. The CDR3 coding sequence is TGTGCCATAGCAACAGGGACCTACGAGCAGTACGTC.

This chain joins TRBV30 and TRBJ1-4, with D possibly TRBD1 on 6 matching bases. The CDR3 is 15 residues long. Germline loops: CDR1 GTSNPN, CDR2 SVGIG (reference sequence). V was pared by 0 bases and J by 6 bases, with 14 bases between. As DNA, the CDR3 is TGTGCCTGGAGTGTACTTGGGGGCAGATATGAAAAACTGTTTTTT. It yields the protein CAWSVLGGRYEKLFF.

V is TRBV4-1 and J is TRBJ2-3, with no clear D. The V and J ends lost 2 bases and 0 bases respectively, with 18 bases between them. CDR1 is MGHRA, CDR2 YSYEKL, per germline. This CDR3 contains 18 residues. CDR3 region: CASSQPPLRNPSTDTQYF. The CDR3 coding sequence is TGCGCCAGCAGCCAACCCCCCCTCAGGAACCCTAGCACAGATACGCAGTATTTT.

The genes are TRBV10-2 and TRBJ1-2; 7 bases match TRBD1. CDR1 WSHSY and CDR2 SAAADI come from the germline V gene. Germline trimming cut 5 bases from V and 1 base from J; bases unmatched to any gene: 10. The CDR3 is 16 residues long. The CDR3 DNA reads TGCGCCAGCAGTCCCGGGACAGCCTTACTTAACTATGGCTACACCTTC. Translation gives CASSPGTALLNYGYTF.

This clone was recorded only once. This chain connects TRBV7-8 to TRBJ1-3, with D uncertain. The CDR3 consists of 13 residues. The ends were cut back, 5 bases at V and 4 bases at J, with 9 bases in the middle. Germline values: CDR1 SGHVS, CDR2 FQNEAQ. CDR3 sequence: CASSQVYGNTIYF. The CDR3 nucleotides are TGTGCCAGCAGCCAAGTCTACGGAAACACCATATATTTT.

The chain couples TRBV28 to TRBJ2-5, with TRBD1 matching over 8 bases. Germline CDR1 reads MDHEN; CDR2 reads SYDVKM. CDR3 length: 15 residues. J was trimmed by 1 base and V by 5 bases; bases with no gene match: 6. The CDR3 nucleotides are TGTGCCAGCAGTCCCCGGGGACAGGCCCAAGAGACCCAGTACTTC. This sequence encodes CASSPRGQAQETQYF.

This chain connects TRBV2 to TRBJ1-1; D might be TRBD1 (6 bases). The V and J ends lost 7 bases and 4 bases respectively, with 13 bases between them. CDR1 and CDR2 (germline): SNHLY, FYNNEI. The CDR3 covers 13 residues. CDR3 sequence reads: CASILTGVTEAFF. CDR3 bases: TGTGCCAGCATCCTGACAGGTGTCACTGAAGCTTTCTTT.

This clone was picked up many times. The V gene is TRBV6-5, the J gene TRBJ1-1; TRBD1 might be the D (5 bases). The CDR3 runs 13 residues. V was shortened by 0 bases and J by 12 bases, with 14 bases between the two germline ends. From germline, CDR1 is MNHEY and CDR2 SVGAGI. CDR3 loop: CASSYSVGEETFF. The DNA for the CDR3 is TGTGCCAGCAGTTACTCCGTGGGGGAGGAGACTTTCTTT.

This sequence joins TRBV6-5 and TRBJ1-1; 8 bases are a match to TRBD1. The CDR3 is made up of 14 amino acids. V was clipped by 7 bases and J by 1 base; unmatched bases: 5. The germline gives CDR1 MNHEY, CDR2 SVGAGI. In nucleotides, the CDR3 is TGTGCCAGCACTACGGACAGGGAGAACACTGAAGCTTTCTTT. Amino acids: CASTTDRENTEAFF.

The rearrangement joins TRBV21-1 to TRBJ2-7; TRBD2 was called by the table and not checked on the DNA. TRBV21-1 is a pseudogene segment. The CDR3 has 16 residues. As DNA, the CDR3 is TGTGCCAGCAGCACCTCCGGGACTAGCACTGTATACGAGCAGTACGTC. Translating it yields CASSTSGTSTVYEQYV.